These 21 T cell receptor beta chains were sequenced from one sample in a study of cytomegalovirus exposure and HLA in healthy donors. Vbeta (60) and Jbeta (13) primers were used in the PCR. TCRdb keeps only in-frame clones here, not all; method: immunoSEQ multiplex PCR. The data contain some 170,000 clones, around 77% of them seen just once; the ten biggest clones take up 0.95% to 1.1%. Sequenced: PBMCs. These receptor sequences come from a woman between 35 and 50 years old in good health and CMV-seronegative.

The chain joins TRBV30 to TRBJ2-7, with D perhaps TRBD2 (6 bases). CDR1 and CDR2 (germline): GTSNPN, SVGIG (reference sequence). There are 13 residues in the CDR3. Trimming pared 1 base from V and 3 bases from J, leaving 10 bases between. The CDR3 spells CAWSGTINYEQYF. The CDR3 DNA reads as TGTGCCTGGAGTGGGACTATAAACTACGAGCAGTACTTC.

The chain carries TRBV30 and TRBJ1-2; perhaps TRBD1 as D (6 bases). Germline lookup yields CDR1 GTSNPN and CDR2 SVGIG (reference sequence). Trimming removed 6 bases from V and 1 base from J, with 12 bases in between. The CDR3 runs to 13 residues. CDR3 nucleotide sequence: TGTGCCTGCGCGGGGGCCCTTAACTATGGCTACACCTTC. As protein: CACAGALNYGYTF.

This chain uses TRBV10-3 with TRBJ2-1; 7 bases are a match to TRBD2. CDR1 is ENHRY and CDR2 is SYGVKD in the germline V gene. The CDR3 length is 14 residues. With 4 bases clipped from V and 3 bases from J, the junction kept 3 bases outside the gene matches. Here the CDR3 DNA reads TGTGCCATCAGTGGGCGGGACTACTACAATGAGCAGTTCTTC. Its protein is CAISGRDYYNEQFF.

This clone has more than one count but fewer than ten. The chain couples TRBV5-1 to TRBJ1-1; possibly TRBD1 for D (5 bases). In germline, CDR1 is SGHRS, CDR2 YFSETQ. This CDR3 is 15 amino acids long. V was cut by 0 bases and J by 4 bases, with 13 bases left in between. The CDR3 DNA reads TGCGCCAGCAGCTTGGGGCAGGGTCCGGGCACTGAAGCTTTCTTT. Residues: CASSLGQGPGTEAFF. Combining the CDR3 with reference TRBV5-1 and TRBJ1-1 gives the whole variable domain KAGVTQTPRYLIKTRGQQVTLSCSPISGHRSVSWYQQTPGQGLQFLFEYFSETQRNKGNFPGRFSGRQFSNSRSEMNVSTLELGDSALYLCASSLGQGPGTEAFFGQGTRLTVV.

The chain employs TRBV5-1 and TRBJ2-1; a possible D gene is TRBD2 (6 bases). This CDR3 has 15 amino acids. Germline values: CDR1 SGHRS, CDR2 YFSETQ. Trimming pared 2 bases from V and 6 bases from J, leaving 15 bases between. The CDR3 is CASSFSTSLVNEQFF. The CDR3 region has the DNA TGCGCCAGCAGCTTCTCGACTAGTCTGGTCAATGAGCAGTTCTTC. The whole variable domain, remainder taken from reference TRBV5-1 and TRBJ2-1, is KAGVTQTPRYLIKTRGQQVTLSCSPISGHRSVSWYQQTPGQGLQFLFEYFSETQRNKGNFPGRFSGRQFSNSRSEMNVSTLELGDSALYLCASSFSTSLVNEQFFGPGTRLTVL.

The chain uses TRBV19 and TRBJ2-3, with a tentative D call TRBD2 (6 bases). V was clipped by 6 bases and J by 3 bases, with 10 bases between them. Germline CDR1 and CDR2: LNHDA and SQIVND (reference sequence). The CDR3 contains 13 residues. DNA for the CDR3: TGTGCCAGTAGCGGGAGTGGTACAGATACGCAGTATTTT. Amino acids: CASSGSGTDTQYF. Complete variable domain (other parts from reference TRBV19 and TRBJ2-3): DGGITQSPKYLFRKEGQNVTLSCEQNLNHDAMYWYRQDPGQGLRLIYYSQIVNDFQKGDIAEGYSVSREKKESFPLTVTSAQKNPTAFYLCASSGSGTDTQYFGPGTRLTVL.

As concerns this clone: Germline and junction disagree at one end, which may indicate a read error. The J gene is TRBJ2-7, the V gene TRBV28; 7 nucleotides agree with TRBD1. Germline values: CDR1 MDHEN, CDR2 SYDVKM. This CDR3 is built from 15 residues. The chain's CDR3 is CANSFPGTATYEQYF. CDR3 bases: TGTGCCAACAGTTTTCCCGGGACAGCAACCTACGAGCAGTACTTC.

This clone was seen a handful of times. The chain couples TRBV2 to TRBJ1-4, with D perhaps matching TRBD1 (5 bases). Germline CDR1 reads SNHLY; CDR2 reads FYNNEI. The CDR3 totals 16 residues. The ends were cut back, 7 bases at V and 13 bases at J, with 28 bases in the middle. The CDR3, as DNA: TGTGCCAGCACCACACCGACACTCTTGGACCAAAGGGGACTGTTTTTT. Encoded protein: CASTTPTLLDQRGLFF.

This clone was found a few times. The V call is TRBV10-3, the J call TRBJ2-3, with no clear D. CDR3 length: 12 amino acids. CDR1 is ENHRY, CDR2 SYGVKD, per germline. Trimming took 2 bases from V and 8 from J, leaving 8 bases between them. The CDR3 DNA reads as TGTGCCATCAGTGAGGTAGAGGCTACGCAGTATTTT. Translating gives CAISEVEATQYF.

CDR3 sequence (DNA): TGTGCCAGCAGCGTATTCCCCCTCATGGACAGGGGGCCCACCGGGGAGCTGTTTTTT. It encodes CASSVFPLMDRGPTGELFF. This sequence joins TRBV9 and TRBJ2-2; 11 positions match TRBD1. The ends lost 1 base at V and 4 bases at J; junction bases unmatched: 12. This CDR3 region has 19 residues. CDR1 is SGDLS and CDR2 is YYNGEE in the germline V gene. The entire variable domain, with the rest obtained from reference TRBV9 and TRBJ2-2, is as follows: DSGVTQTPKHLITATGQRVTLRCSPRSGDLSVYWYQQSLDQGLQFLIQYYNGEERAKGNILERFSAQQFPDLHSELNLSSLELGDSALYFCASSVFPLMDRGPTGELFFGEGSRLTVL.

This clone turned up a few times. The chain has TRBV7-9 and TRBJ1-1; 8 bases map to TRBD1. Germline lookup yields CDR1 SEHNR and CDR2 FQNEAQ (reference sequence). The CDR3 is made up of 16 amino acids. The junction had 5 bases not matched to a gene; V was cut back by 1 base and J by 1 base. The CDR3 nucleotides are TGTGCCAGCAGCTTAGGGGGAGACAGGGGGAACACTGAAGCTTTCTTT. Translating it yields CASSLGGDRGNTEAFF.

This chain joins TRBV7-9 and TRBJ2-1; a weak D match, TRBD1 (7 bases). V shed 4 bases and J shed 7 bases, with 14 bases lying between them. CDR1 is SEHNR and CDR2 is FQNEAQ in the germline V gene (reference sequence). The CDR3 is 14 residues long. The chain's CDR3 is CASSSPGGRNEQFF. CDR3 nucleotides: TGTGCCAGCAGCTCCCCAGGGGGGCGGAATGAGCAGTTCTTC.

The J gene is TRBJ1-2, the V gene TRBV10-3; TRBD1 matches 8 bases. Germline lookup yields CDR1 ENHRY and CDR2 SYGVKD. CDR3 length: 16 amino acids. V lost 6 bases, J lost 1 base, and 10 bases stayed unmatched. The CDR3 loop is CAIRGQAIRDNYGYTF. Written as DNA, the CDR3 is TGTGCCATCAGGGGACAGGCTATTCGGGATAACTATGGCTACACCTTC.

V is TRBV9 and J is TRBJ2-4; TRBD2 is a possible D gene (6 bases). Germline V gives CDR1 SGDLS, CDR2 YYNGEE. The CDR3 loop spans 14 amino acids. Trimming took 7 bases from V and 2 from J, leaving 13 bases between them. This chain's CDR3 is CASSYGGSKNIQYF. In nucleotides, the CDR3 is TGTGCCAGCTCTTACGGGGGATCCAAAAACATTCAGTACTTC.

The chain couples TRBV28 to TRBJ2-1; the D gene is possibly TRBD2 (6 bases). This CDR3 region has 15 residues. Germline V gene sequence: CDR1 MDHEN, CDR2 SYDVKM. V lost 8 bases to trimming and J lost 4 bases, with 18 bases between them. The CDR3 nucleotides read TGTGCCAGCCGATATCCCGCGGGGCGATACAATGAGCAGTTCTTC. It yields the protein CASRYPAGRYNEQFF.

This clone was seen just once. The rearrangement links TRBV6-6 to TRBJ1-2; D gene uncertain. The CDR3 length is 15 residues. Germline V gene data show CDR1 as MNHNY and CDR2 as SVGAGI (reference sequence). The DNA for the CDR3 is TGTGCTACCTATTTTGCGACAAGTTTTAACTATGGCTACACCTTC. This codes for CATYFATSFNYGYTF.

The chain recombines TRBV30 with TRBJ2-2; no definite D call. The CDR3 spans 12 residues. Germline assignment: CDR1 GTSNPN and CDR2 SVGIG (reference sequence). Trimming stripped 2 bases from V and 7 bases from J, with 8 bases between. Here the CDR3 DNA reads TGTGCCTGGAGTTCTAATCTCGGGGAGCTGTTTTTT. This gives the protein CAWSSNLGELFF. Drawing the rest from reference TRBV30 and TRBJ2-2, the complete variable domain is SQTIHQWPATLVQPVGSPLSLECTVEGTSNPNLYWYRQAAGRGLQLLFYSVGIGQISSEVPQNLSASRPQDRQFILSSKKLLLSDSGFYLCAWSSNLGELFFGEGSRLTVL.

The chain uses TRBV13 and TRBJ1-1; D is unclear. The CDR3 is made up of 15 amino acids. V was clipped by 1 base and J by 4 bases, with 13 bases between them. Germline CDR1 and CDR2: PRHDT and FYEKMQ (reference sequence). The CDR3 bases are TGTGCCAGCAGCTTAGAAGATGGAGGTGGCACTGAAGCTTTCTTT. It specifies CASSLEDGGGTEAFF. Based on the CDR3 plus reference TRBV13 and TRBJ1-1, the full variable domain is AAGVIQSPRHLIKEKRETATLKCYPIPRHDTVYWYQQGPGQDPQFLISFYEKMQSDKGSIPDRFSAQQFSDYHSELNMSSLELGDSALYFCASSLEDGGGTEAFFGQGTRLTVV.

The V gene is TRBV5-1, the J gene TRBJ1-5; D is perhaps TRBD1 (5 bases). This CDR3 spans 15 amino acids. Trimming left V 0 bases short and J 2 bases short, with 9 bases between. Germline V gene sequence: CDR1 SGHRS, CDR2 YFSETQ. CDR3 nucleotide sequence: TGCGCCAGCAGCTTGGACTCGGGGGGCAATCAGCCCCAGCATTTT. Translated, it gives CASSLDSGGNQPQHF.

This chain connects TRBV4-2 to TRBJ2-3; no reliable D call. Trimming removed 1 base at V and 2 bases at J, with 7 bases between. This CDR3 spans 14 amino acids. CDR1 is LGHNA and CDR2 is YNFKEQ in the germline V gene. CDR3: CASSQGLNTDTQYF. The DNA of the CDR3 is TGTGCCAGCAGCCAAGGACTTAACACAGATACGCAGTATTTT.

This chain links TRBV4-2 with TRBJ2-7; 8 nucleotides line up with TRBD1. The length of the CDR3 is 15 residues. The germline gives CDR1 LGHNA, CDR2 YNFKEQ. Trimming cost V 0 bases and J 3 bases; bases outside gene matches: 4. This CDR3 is CASSQDRGLDYEQYF. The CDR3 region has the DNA TGTGCCAGCAGCCAAGACAGGGGGCTGGACTACGAGCAGTACTTC.